This T cell receptor (beta chain) emerged from a study of blood T cell repertoires in COVID-19. The CDR3 consists of 16 residues. Trimming stripped 2 bases from V and 4 bases from J, with 17 bases between. CDR1 and CDR2 from the germline V gene are LGHNA and YSLEER. Under the authors' procedure: For nucleated cells, counts were estimated from reference gene primer amplification. The assay was immunoSEQ multiplex PCR, and TCRdb's table has in-frame clones only and misses some. V and J calls and clone size come straight from that table; D and trimming were deduced from the DNA. The sample has over 200,000 clones; around 88% are singletons.

This chain joins TRBV4-3 and TRBJ1-2; D gene ambiguous. The clonotype originates from a woman aged 30 to 39 who had recovered from COVID-19. The sequenced material came from peripheral blood. The CDR3 loop is CASSQISGSQTYGYTF. CDR3 nucleotides: TGCGCCAGCAGCCAAATCTCAGGCAGTCAGACCTATGGCTACACCTTC.